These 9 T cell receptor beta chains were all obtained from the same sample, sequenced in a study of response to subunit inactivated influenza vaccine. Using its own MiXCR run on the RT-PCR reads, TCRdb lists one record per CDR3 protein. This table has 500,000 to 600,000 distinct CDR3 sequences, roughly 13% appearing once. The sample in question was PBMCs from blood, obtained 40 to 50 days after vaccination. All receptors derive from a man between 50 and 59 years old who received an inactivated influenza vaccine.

The CDR3 sequence is CASRGSLNTEAFF. CDR3 coding DNA: TGCGCCAGCAGGGGGTCCTTGAACACTGAAGCTTTCTTT. The genes are TRBV5-1 and TRBJ1-1; no reliable D call. The V and J ends lost 5 bases and 0 bases respectively, with 8 bases between them. Germline V gene sequence: CDR1 SGHRS, CDR2 YFSETQ. The CDR3 loop spans 13 amino acids.

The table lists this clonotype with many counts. CDR3 DNA: TGCGCCAGCACCCCAGAACCAGGGGGTCCAGAGACCCAGTACTTC. Its translation is CASTPEPGGPETQYF. This rearrangement joins TRBV5-1 to TRBJ2-5, with 7 bases that match TRBD1. CDR1 is SGHRS, CDR2 YFSETQ, per germline. The CDR3 consists of 15 residues. The V and J ends lost 6 bases and 4 bases, in that order; junction bases with no gene match: 12. Looking up the rest from reference TRBV5-1 and TRBJ2-5 gives the full variable domain: KAGVTQTPRYLIKTRGQQVTLSCSPISGHRSVSWYQQTPGQGLQFLFEYFSETQRNKGNFPGRFSGRQFSNSRSEMNVSTLELGDSALYLCASTPEPGGPETQYFGPGTRLLVL.

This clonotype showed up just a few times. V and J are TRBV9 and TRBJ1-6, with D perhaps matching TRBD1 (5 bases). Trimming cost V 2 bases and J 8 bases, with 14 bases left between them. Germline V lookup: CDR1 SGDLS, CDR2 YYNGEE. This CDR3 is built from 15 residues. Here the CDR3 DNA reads TGTGCCAGCAGCGTTCGGGACCCCTCGGATTCACCCCTCCACTTT. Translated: CASSVRDPSDSPLHF.

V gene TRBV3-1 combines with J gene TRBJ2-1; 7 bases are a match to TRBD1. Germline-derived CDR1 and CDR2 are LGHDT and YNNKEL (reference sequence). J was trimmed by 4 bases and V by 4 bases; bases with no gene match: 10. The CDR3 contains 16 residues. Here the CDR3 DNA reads TGTGCCAGCAGCCCCGTGGCAGGGGGTCTATACAATGAGCAGTTCTTC. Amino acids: CASSPVAGGLYNEQFF.

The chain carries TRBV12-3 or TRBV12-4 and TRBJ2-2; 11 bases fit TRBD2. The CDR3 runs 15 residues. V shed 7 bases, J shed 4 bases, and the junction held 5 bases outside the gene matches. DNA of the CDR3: TGTGCCAGCAACCTAGCGGGAGGATTCACCGGGGAGCTGTTTTTT. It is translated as CASNLAGGFTGELFF.

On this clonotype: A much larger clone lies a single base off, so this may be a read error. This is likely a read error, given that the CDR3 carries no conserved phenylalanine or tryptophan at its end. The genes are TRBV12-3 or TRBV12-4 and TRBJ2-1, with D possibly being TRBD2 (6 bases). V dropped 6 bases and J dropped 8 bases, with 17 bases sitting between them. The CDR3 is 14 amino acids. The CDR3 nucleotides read TGTGCCAGCAGCCCCGGGGGTCGCGGGGATGAGCAGTTCCTC. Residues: CASSPGGRGDEQFL.

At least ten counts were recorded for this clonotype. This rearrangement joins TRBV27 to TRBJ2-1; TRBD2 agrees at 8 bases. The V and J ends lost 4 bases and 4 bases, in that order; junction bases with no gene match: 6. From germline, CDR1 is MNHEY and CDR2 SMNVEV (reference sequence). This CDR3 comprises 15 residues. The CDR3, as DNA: TGTGCCAGCAGTTACTATAGCGGGAATTACAATGAGCAGTTCTTC. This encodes CASSYYSGNYNEQFF.

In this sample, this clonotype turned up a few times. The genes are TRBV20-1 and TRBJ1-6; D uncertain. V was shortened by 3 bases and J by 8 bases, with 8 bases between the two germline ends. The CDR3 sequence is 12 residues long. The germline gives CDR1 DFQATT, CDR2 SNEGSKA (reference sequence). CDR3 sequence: CSASDRYSPLHF. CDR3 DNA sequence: TGCAGTGCTAGTGACCGTTATTCACCCCTCCACTTT.

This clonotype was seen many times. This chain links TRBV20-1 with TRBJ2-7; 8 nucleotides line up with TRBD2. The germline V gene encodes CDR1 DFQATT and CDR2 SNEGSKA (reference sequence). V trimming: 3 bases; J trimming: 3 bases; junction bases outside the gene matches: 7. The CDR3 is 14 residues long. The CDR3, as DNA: TGCAGTGCTAGTCTCCCGGGAGGGAACTACGAGCAGTACTTC. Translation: CSASLPGGNYEQYF.